These 2 T cell receptor beta chains originate from one sample sequenced in a study of T-cell reconstitution after alpha-beta-depleted transplantation in children. Unique molecular identifiers were incorporated when the TCRbeta library was constructed. MiXCR was run by TCRdb on the PCR reads, yielding one entry per CDR3 protein. The repertoire includes fewer than 700,000 distinct CDR3 sequences, 10% to 15% of them detected once, and 2.2% sits in the top ten. The sample was PBMCs, mostly from graft donor cells, taken 360 days after TCRalphabeta/CD19-depleted stem cell transplant. These receptors all stem from a male patient between 10 and 17 years old who had a stem cell transplant for acute myeloid leukemia, so the T cells may come from the graft donor.

In its sample, this clonotype was seen many times. The chain couples TRBV28 to TRBJ2-5; 13 nucleotides line up with TRBD2. The CDR3 is 17 amino acids. Germline V CDR1 and CDR2: MDHEN, SYDVKM. V shed 6 bases, J shed 6 bases, and the junction held 13 bases outside the gene matches. CDR3 residues: CASSRTLLAGGPKTQYF. The DNA for the CDR3 is TGTGCCAGCAGCCGAACCTTACTAGCGGGAGGGCCAAAGACCCAGTACTTC.

This chain links TRBV18 with TRBJ2-3; D call uncertain. The V end was cut by 1 base, the J end by 0 bases, with 8 bases between. The CDR3 is 15 amino acids. From germline, CDR1 is KGHSH and CDR2 LQKENI. The CDR3 loop reads CASSPLFRSTDTQYF. The DNA of the CDR3 is TGTGCCAGCTCACCACTTTTCCGTAGCACAGATACGCAGTATTTT.